Below are 6 T cell receptor beta chains sequenced from a single sample in a study of blood T cell repertoires in COVID-19. TCRdb's table, derived via immunoSEQ multiplex PCR, lists solely in-frame clones and lacks some. The profile covers about 160,000 clones, with about 87% appearing a single time and approximately 10% taken by the ten largest. Sequenced material: peripheral blood. These TCRs come from a woman between 70 and 85 years old with COVID-19, enrolled during active disease.

The chain links TRBV20-1 to TRBJ1-1; D is ambiguous. V was cut by 3 bases and J by 0 bases, with 5 bases left in between. Germline loops: CDR1 DFQATT, CDR2 SNEGSKA (reference sequence). CDR3 size: 12 residues. CDR3 nucleotides: TGCAGTGCTAGTGTAGTGAACACTGAAGCTTTCTTT. It codes for CSASVVNTEAFF.

The chain is built from TRBV11-2 and TRBJ1-3; 8 nucleotides line up with TRBD1. V lost 5 bases to trimming and J lost 1 base; unmatched junction nucleotides: 7. This CDR3 is 16 amino acids long. Germline V lookup: CDR1 SGHAT, CDR2 FQNNGV. CDR3 protein: CASSPRRGPSGNTIYF. DNA of the CDR3: TGTGCCAGCAGCCCACGCAGGGGGCCTTCTGGAAACACCATATATTTT.

V usage is TRBV5-5 and J usage is TRBJ2-5, with D possibly being TRBD1 (5 bases). There are 14 residues in the CDR3. The germline V and J ends were trimmed by 0 bases and 2 bases, with 8 bases remaining between them. CDR1 is SGHKS, CDR2 YYEKEE, per germline (reference sequence). Written as DNA, the CDR3 is TGTGCCAGCAGCTTGGGGACATATCAAGAGACCCAGTACTTC. This codes for CASSLGTYQETQYF. The full variable domain, in which reference TRBV5-5 and TRBJ2-5 provide the parts outside the CDR3, is DAGVTQSPTHLIKTRGQQVTLRCSPISGHKSVSWYQQVLGQGPQFIFQYYEKEERGRGNFPDRFSARQFPNYSSELNVNALLLGDSALYLCASSLGTYQETQYFGPGTRLLVL.

On this clone itself: The same CDR3 can be traced to other DNA sequences in this sample. The chain employs TRBV12-3 or TRBV12-4 and TRBJ1-1; 7 positions match TRBD1. Germline trimming cut 6 bases from V and 1 base from J; bases unmatched to any gene: 2. The CDR3 extends over 13 amino acids. The CDR3 here is CASSRQGNTEAFF. The CDR3, as DNA: TGTGCCAGCAGCAGACAGGGGAACACTGAAGCTTTCTTT.

This clone was seen just once. The chain is built from TRBV5-1 and TRBJ2-3; D is perhaps TRBD2 (6 bases). CDR3 length: 14 residues. Looked up from germline, CDR1 is SGHRS and CDR2 is YFSETQ. Trimming removed 0 bases at V and 3 bases at J, with 8 bases between. CDR3 in amino acids: CASSLDAGTDTQYF. The CDR3 bases are TGCGCCAGCAGCTTGGATGCGGGGACAGATACGCAGTATTTT.

The rearrangement links TRBV7-8 to TRBJ2-5; D is undetermined. The CDR3 covers 14 residues. V lost 1 base and J 2 bases, leaving 8 bases between the germline ends. Germline assignment: CDR1 SGHVS and CDR2 FQNEAQ. In nucleotides, the CDR3 is TGTGCCAGCAGCTTAGGGCGGCTACAAGAGACCCAGTACTTC. Protein: CASSLGRLQETQYF.